This entry lists 5 T cell receptor beta chains sequenced from one sample in a study of T cell responses to AZD1222 COVID-19 vaccine. Clones were read by immunoSEQ multiplex PCR, and TCRdb kept only the in-frame ones, dropping some. The table shows about 110,000 clones, with around 90% occurring only once. Specimen: peripheral blood, collected on day 0 of AZD1222 vaccination. These receptors were collected from an adult in good health.

V usage is TRBV9 and J usage is TRBJ1-2; D remains ambiguous. The germline V gene encodes CDR1 SGDLS and CDR2 YYNGEE. The CDR3 loop spans 14 amino acids. V was cut by 3 bases and J by 7 bases, with 16 bases left in between. The CDR3, as DNA: TGTGCCAGCAGCGCCCCCGTAGGGTGGAGTGGCTACACCTTC. Its protein product is CASSAPVGWSGYTF.

The table lists this clone with a count of one. V usage is TRBV30 and J usage is TRBJ1-2; no clear D gene. V lost 5 bases and J 1 base, leaving 11 bases between the germline ends. This CDR3 spans 13 amino acids. Germline loops: CDR1 GTSNPN, CDR2 SVGIG (reference sequence). The CDR3 spells CAWAPGVNYGYTF. The CDR3 bases are TGTGCCTGGGCCCCCGGTGTTAACTATGGCTACACCTTC.

This rearrangement joins TRBV27 to TRBJ1-2; D not certain. The germline gives CDR1 MNHEY, CDR2 SMNVEV (reference sequence). Trimming cost V 9 bases and J 0 bases, with 20 bases left between them. The CDR3 is made up of 16 amino acids. The CDR3 is CARGPPMESPNYGYTF. CDR3 bases: TGTGCCAGAGGCCCCCCTATGGAGTCACCTAACTATGGCTACACCTTC.

The chain carries TRBV7-2 and TRBJ2-3; a weak D match, TRBD2 (6 bases). The germline V gene has CDR1 SGHTA and CDR2 FQGNSA. V gave up 4 bases and J gave up 7 bases, with 15 bases separating them. CDR3 length equals 14 residues. The CDR3, as DNA: TGTGCCAGCAGCTCTAGCGCTGAGGGGAATACGCAGTATTTT. Residues: CASSSSAEGNTQYF.

The chain employs TRBV3-1 (or the pseudogene TRBV3-2) and TRBJ2-5; tentatively, D is TRBD1 (5 bases). Between the trimmed V and J ends, which lost 5 bases and 4 bases, there was a span of 8 bases. CDR1 LGHDT and CDR2 YNNKEL come from the germline V gene (reference sequence). This CDR3 region has 12 residues. For the CDR3, the DNA is TGTGCCAGCAGCACAGGACCAGAGACCCAGTACTTC. It yields the protein CASSTGPETQYF.